The next 9 T cell receptor beta chains were all read from a single sample in a study of immune heterogeneity within non-small cell lung tumors. Template input, which was bulk tumor genomic DNA, totaled 450 to 600 ng per sample. Each primary tumor yielded several biopsies, collected far apart from one another at surgery. Curative surgical treatment was performed in patients who had newly diagnosed, untreated non-small cell lung cancer. TCR beta CDR3 amplification used multiplex PCR with 32 V and 13 J primers. From the multiplex PCR reads, TCRdb called clonotypes with MiXCR, one entry per CDR3 protein. Of roughly 4,900 distinct CDR3 sequences detected, 30% to 40% appear once; the ten largest clones hold about 32%. The sample comprised lung tumor tissue. The receptors here all came from a woman aged 45-59 years with non-small cell lung cancer.

This clonotype was detected only a few times. This may come from a read error, since a much larger clone is one base off. The V and J genes are TRBV19 and TRBJ2-2, with D possibly TRBD1 on 6 matching bases. Germline values: CDR1 LNHDA, CDR2 SQIVND (reference sequence). The CDR3 loop spans 15 amino acids. The CDR3 spells CASSPPGRDTWELFF. The DNA of the CDR3 is TGTGCCAGTAGCCCACCAGGACGGGACACCTGGGAGCTGTTTTTT.

A word on this clonotype: Mismatch with germline at one junction end may stem from a read error. The chain links TRBV5-1 to TRBJ1-2; a weak D match, TRBD1 (6 bases). Germline V gene data show CDR1 as SGHRS and CDR2 as YFSETQ. The CDR3 sequence is 16 residues long. CDR3 sequence (DNA): TGCGCCAGCAGAACCGACCAGGGGCTAGGGGTCTATTGCTACACCTTC. It specifies CASRTDQGLGVYCYTF.

By sample share, this clonotype is medium-sized. The rearrangement joins TRBV11-2 to TRBJ2-7, with D hard to call. The CDR3 contains 14 residues. The germline V and J ends were trimmed by 1 base and 0 bases, with 7 bases remaining between them. The germline gives CDR1 SGHAT, CDR2 FQNNGV. The CDR3 DNA reads as TGTGCCAGCAGCTTAGGCGGCAGCTCCTACGAGCAGTACTTC. This translates into CASSLGGSSYEQYF.

The chain employs TRBV29-1 and TRBJ2-1, with a weak D call TRBD1 (6 bases). The germline V and J ends were trimmed by 6 bases and 0 bases, with 15 bases remaining between them. This CDR3 spans 15 amino acids. In germline, CDR1 is SQVTM, CDR2 ANQGSEA. The CDR3 DNA reads TGCAGCGTGGCAGACCGACAGGCCTCCTACAATGAGCAGTTCTTC. Its translation is CSVADRQASYNEQFF.

In this sample, this clonotype is medium-sized. The chain couples TRBV20-1 to TRBJ1-5, with a weak D call TRBD1 (5 bases). With 4 bases removed from V and 5 bases from J, the gap between germline ends came to 9 bases. From germline, CDR1 is DFQATT and CDR2 SNEGSKA (reference sequence). This CDR3 region has 12 residues. CDR3 residues: CSAKAGYQPQHF. As DNA, the CDR3 is TGCAGTGCTAAAGCAGGGTATCAGCCCCAGCATTTT.

This clonotype is termed medium-sized (0.01 to 0.1%). This chain uses TRBV7-6 with TRBJ1-2, with D unclear. The length of the CDR3 is 13 residues. V lost 2 bases and J lost 6, with 10 bases in between. Germline V gives CDR1 SGHVS, CDR2 FNYEAQ. The CDR3 is CASSLLGRNGYTF. The CDR3 DNA sequence: TGTGCCAGCAGCTTACTGGGCCGGAATGGCTACACCTTC.

By its share, this clonotype is medium-sized. The V and J genes are TRBV4-2 and TRBJ1-5; a weak D match, TRBD1 (5 bases). The CDR3 consists of 14 residues. CDR1 is LGHNA, CDR2 YNFKEQ, per germline. The V and J ends lost 3 bases and 5 bases respectively, with 11 bases between them. CDR3 loop: CASSQGGGDQPQHF. The CDR3, as DNA: TGTGCCAGCAGCCAGGGGGGAGGGGATCAGCCCCAGCATTTT.

This clonotype counts as medium-sized (0.01 to 0.1%). In DNA, the CDR3 is TGTGCCAGTAGACAGGGGAGCACTGAAGCTTTCTTT. This encodes CASRQGSTEAFF. The rearrangement joins TRBV19 to TRBJ1-1; 7 bases are a match to TRBD1. The germline gives CDR1 LNHDA, CDR2 SQIVND (reference sequence). V lost 6 bases, J lost 4 bases, and 2 bases stayed unmatched. The CDR3 totals 12 residues. Using reference TRBV19 and TRBJ1-1 for the parts outside the CDR3, the full variable domain is DGGITQSPKYLFRKEGQNVTLSCEQNLNHDAMYWYRQDPGQGLRLIYYSQIVNDFQKGDIAEGYSVSREKKESFPLTVTSAQKNPTAFYLCASRQGSTEAFFGQGTRLTVV.

This clonotype is medium-sized. CDR3 sequence: CSARLPSGVGQFF. The CDR3 DNA sequence: TGCAGTGCCAGACTCCCTAGCGGGGTGGGGCAGTTCTTC. The genes are TRBV20-1 and TRBJ2-1, with 9 positions matching TRBD2. The CDR3 has 13 residues. The V segment lost 6 bases and the J segment 12 bases; nucleotides outside the gene matches: 12. The germline CDR1 and CDR2 sequences are DFQATT and SNEGSKA (reference sequence).